This T cell receptor (beta chain) comes out of a study of T-cell memory formation after mild COVID-19. Sample barcodes and UMIs were carried by the TCR alpha and TCR beta cDNA libraries that 5'RACE generated with constant-segment primers. MiXCR, applied by TCRdb to the 5' RACE reads, yields one record per CDR3 protein. The table shows about 290,000 distinct CDR3 sequences, with roughly 15% occurring only once. This clonotype came up many times. Its antigen is undetermined. The CDR3 contains 14 residues. V lost 4 bases to trimming and J lost 4 bases; unmatched junction nucleotides: 6. Germline CDR1 SGHTA, CDR2 FQGNSA. Findings and limits, study-wide: What remained unconfirmed was the SARS-CoV-2 specificity of second-wave clones peaking on day 37.

The sample was PBMCs or a T cell subset sorted from them (not recorded which). This chain links TRBV7-2 with TRBJ2-7; 8 nucleotides agree with TRBD1. The clonotype comes from a man younger than 35 who had mild COVID-19 (a few samples of this study predate the infection). Cell type and time point are not known. In DNA, the CDR3 is TGTGCCAGCAGCTCACGACAGGGGTGGTACGAGCAGTACTTC. It encodes CASSSRQGWYEQYF. The full variable domain, rest sourced from reference TRBV7-2 and TRBJ2-7, is GAGVSQSPSNKVTEKGKDVELRCDPISGHTALYWYRQSLGQGLEFLIYFQGNSAPDKSGLPSDRFSAERTGGSVSTLTIQRTQQEDSAVYLCASSSRQGWYEQYFGPGTRLTVT.